This T cell receptor beta chain was captured in a study of vaccination and CD4 T cells after COVID-19. In TCRdb, the PCR reads were re-called with MiXCR into one record per CDR3 protein. The profile shows about 18,000 distinct CDR3 sequences, under 80% of them singletons. For this clonotype: Its target is unknown.

Whole-study findings and limits: Median SARS-CoV-2-reactive clonotype numbers went up from around 21 to 38, but not significantly.

V gave up 2 bases and J gave up 7 bases, with 12 bases separating them. CDR1 and CDR2 from the germline V gene are ENHRY and SYGVKD. This CDR3 has 15 residues. The chain couples TRBV10-3 to TRBJ1-6, with D tentatively TRBD1 (6 bases). Specimen: CD4+ T cells from blood, collected before SARS-CoV-2 vaccination. This sequence was found in a human donor who had recovered from COVID-19. The CDR3 reads CAISEGTRGNSPLHF. CDR3 DNA sequence: TGTGCCATCAGTGAGGGGACAAGGGGGAATTCACCCCTCCACTTT.